The 18 T cell receptor beta chains below come from one sample, sequenced in a study of T cell responses to AZD1222 COVID-19 vaccine. The table came from immunoSEQ multiplex PCR; TCRdb's copy has only in-frame clones and leaves some out. Of approximately 140,000 clones listed, 93% are singletons. The sequenced sample was peripheral blood, obtained on day 0 of AZD1222 vaccination. The receptors originated from an adult in good health.

This clone occurred a few times. The chain joins TRBV2 to TRBJ2-7; D tentatively reads TRBD1 or TRBD2 (5 bases each). The CDR3 totals 14 residues. V lost 0 bases and J 6 bases, leaving 12 bases between the germline ends. The germline CDR1 and CDR2 sequences are SNHLY and FYNNEI. CDR3 in amino acids: CASSEAGTPPEQYF. CDR3 coding DNA: TGTGCCAGCAGTGAAGCGGGGACCCCCCCCGAGCAGTACTTC.

The chain links TRBV10-2 to TRBJ2-7; D is undetermined. Germline values: CDR1 WSHSY, CDR2 SAAADI. V was clipped by 3 bases and J by 4 bases, with 16 bases between them. The CDR3 sequence is 15 residues long. DNA of the CDR3: TGCGCCAGCAGTGAAGTTCTGAAAAAGAGATACGAGCAGTACTTC. This gives the protein CASSEVLKKRYEQYF.

This clone was recorded once. The chain has TRBV14 and TRBJ2-7; 14 bases align to TRBD2. CDR3 size: 17 residues. V was clipped by 3 bases and J by 3 bases; unmatched bases: 7. The germline gives CDR1 SGHDN, CDR2 FVKESK. This CDR3 reads CASSHPGLAGDRYEQYF. The CDR3 DNA reads TGTGCCAGCAGCCATCCGGGACTAGCGGGAGATCGCTACGAGCAGTACTTC.

The chain uses TRBV19 and TRBJ2-7, with D unclear. Germline values: CDR1 LNHDA, CDR2 SQIVND (reference sequence). This CDR3 contains 13 residues. V was pared by 10 bases and J by 0 bases, with 13 bases between. The CDR3 DNA reads TGTGCCACCGCCGGAAGCCTCTCCTACGAGCAGTACTTC. Amino acid sequence: CATAGSLSYEQYF.

The chain employs TRBV16 and TRBJ2-3; 7 nucleotides align to TRBD2. The J segment lost 0 bases and the V segment lost 0 bases, leaving 3 bases of the junction unmatched. CDR3 length equals 16 residues. Per the germline V gene, CDR1 is KGHSY and CDR2 is FQNENV. The DNA of the CDR3 is TGTGCCAGCAGCCAATCGAGGGGAGGGAGCACAGATACGCAGTATTTT. Its protein product is CASSQSRGGSTDTQYF.

J is TRBJ1-6 and V is TRBV7-9, with no clear D. Germline V gene data show CDR1 as SEHNR and CDR2 as FQNEAQ (reference sequence). CDR3 length: 16 amino acids. V was clipped by 3 bases and J by 6 bases, with 15 bases between them. Here the CDR3 reads CASSLVLRGGNSPLHF. CDR3 sequence (DNA): TGTGCCAGCAGCTTGGTATTACGGGGTGGTAATTCACCCCTCCACTTT.

The V call is TRBV6-2 or TRBV6-3, the J call TRBJ1-1, with D uncertain. Germline lookup yields CDR1 MNHEY and CDR2 SVGEGT. Trimming removed 7 bases from V and 2 bases from J, with 14 bases in between. The CDR3 spans 14 residues. The CDR3 DNA is TGTGCCAGCATCCCGTCGGAGATCAACACTGAAGCTTTCTTT. Translating it yields CASIPSEINTEAFF.

This chain links TRBV2 with TRBJ1-4; D is possibly TRBD1 (5 bases). The CDR3 is 13 residues long. The germline V and J ends were trimmed by 6 bases and 4 bases, with 9 bases remaining between them. CDR1 is SNHLY and CDR2 is FYNNEI in the germline V gene. The CDR3 DNA reads as TGTGCCAGCAGGGGGGGGGTTAATGAAAAACTGTTTTTT. This codes for CASRGGVNEKLFF.

This clone was counted a single time. The gene calls are TRBV12-5 and TRBJ1-4; maybe TRBD1 (6 bases). CDR3 length: 18 residues. Germline CDR1 and CDR2: LGHNT and FRNRAP. The V end lost 3 bases, the J end lost 0 bases, and 17 bases lay between the germline ends. CDR3 in amino acids: CASGFTGGRLATNEKLFF. The CDR3 coding sequence is TGTGCTAGTGGTTTCACGGGGGGGCGCCTTGCAACTAATGAAAAACTGTTTTTT.

V gene TRBV27 combines with J gene TRBJ1-2, with 7 bases matching TRBD1. Trimming took 6 bases from V and 6 from J; bases not matched to a gene: 10. Looked up from germline, CDR1 is MNHEY and CDR2 is SMNVEV (reference sequence). The CDR3 contains 14 residues. The CDR3, as DNA: TGTGCCAGCAGCGGGGGAGGGGGCTTCGATGGCTACACCTTC. Amino acids: CASSGGGGFDGYTF.

This chain uses TRBV5-5 with TRBJ2-5, with 7 positions matching TRBD2. The CDR3 is made up of 11 amino acids. Germline values: CDR1 SGHKS, CDR2 YYEKEE (reference sequence). V shed 7 bases, J shed 10 bases, and the junction held 7 bases outside the gene matches. The CDR3 DNA is TGTGCCAGCGGACCCTCGGGGGGCCAGTACTTC. Translation gives CASGPSGGQYF.

In its sample, this clone was seen once. The CDR3 DNA follows: TGCGCCAGCAGCTTTAGCAATTTCTACGAGCAGTACTTC. Translation: CASSFSNFYEQYF. V gene TRBV5-1 combines with J gene TRBJ2-7; D is undetermined. The CDR3 is 13 amino acids. From germline, CDR1 is SGHRS and CDR2 YFSETQ. The germline V and J ends were trimmed by 2 bases and 3 bases, with 9 bases remaining between them.

The CDR3 DNA reads as TGTGCCAGCAGCCAATCGATCAGGGTAGACGAGCAGTACTTC. Encoded protein: CASSQSIRVDEQYF. The chain couples TRBV16 to TRBJ2-7; D perhaps matches TRBD1 (5 bases). This CDR3 region has 14 residues. V lost 0 bases and J 5 bases, leaving 11 bases between the germline ends. The germline V gene encodes CDR1 KGHSY and CDR2 FQNENV.

The chain links TRBV9 to TRBJ1-1; D may be TRBD1 (6 bases). The V end lost 0 bases, the J end lost 1 base, and 7 bases lay between the germline ends. The germline CDR1 and CDR2 sequences are SGDLS and YYNGEE. This CDR3 region has 14 residues. CDR3 nucleotide sequence: TGTGCCAGCAGCGTAGGACAGGCGAACACTGAAGCTTTCTTT. Translating it yields CASSVGQANTEAFF.

Only a few counts were recorded for this clone. The chain links TRBV7-9 to TRBJ1-5; D uncertain. The CDR3 runs 12 residues. With 5 bases removed from V and 6 bases from J, the gap between germline ends came to 8 bases. Germline values: CDR1 SEHNR, CDR2 FQNEAQ (reference sequence). The CDR3 region has the DNA TGTGCCAGCAGCATCATAGCTCAGCCCCAGCATTTT. Translation gives CASSIIAQPQHF.

The rearrangement links TRBV2 to TRBJ2-3; 14 bases align to TRBD2. Germline V lookup: CDR1 SNHLY, CDR2 FYNNEI. The J segment lost 4 bases and the V segment lost 7 bases, leaving 1 base of the junction unmatched. This CDR3 has 14 amino acids. The CDR3, as DNA: TGTGCCAGCAAGACTAGCGGGGGGGCAGATACGCAGTATTTT. Translated: CASKTSGGADTQYF.

This clone was observed a single time. CDR3: CAIDRSNTEAFF. The CDR3 coding sequence is TGTGCCATCGACAGGAGTAACACTGAAGCTTTCTTT. This chain connects TRBV28 to TRBJ1-1, with D possibly being TRBD1 (6 bases). CDR1 MDHEN and CDR2 SYDVKM come from the germline V gene. V was clipped by 10 bases and J by 2 bases, with 11 bases between them. The CDR3 runs 12 residues.

The chain has TRBV18 and TRBJ2-7, with 9 bases aligning to TRBD1. The germline V gene encodes CDR1 KGHSH and CDR2 LQKENI. Unmatched junction bases numbered 6, after V lost 2 bases and J lost 4 bases. The CDR3 consists of 15 residues. CDR3 sequence reads: CASSPEQGALYEQYF. The CDR3 coding sequence is TGTGCCAGCTCACCAGAACAGGGGGCTTTATACGAGCAGTACTTC.